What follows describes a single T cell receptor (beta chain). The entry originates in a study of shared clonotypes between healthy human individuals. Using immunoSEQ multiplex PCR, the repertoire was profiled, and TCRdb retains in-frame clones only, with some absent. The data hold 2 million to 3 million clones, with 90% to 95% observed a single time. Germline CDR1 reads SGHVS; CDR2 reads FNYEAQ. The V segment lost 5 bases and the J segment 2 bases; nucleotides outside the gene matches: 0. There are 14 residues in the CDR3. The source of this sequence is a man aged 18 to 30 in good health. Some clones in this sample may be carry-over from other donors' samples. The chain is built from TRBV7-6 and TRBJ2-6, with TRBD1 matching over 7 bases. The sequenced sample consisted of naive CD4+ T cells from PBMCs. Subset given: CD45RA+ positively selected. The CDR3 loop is CASSQGAGANVLTF. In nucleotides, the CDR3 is TGTGCCAGCAGCCAGGGGGCTGGGGCCAACGTCCTGACTTTC.